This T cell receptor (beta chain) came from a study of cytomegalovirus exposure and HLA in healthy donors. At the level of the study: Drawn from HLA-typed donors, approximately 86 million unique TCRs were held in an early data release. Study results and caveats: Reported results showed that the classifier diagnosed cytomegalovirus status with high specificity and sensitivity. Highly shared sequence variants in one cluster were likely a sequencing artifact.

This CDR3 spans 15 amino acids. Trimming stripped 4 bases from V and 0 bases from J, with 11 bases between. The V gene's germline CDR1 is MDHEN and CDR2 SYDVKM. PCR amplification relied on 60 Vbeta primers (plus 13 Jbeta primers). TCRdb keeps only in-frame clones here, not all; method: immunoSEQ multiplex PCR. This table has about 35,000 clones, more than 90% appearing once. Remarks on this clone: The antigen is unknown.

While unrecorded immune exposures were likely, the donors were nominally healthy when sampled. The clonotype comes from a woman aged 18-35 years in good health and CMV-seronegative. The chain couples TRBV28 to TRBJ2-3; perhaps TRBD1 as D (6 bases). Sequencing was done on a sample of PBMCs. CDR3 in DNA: TGTGCCAGCAGTTCGACAGGCTCTAGCACAGATACGCAGTATTTT. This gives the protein CASSSTGSSTDTQYF.